The 5 T cell receptor beta chains below come from one sample, sequenced in a study of blood T cells in healthy people across ages. With a J-beta primer mix and a sample-barcoded 5' primer, a second PCR ran about 6 to 11 cycles. TCRdb processed the 5' RACE reads anew with MiXCR; each CDR3 protein has one entry. The sample yields more than 900,000 distinct CDR3 sequences, approximately 26% seen once. In addition, the sample was reused for a study of T cells of mothers and their children.

Input material: blood. These receptors were taken from a girl aged 2 to 9 in good health.

The chain uses TRBV3-1 and TRBJ1-5; 10 positions match TRBD1. Germline CDR1 is LGHDT and CDR2 is YNNKEL (reference sequence). The V gene end was trimmed by 1 base and the J gene end by 6 bases; junction bases not matched to a gene: 3. The CDR3 extends over 15 amino acids. The CDR3 DNA sequence: TGTGCCAGCAGCCAAGGCGGGACAGGGGTTCAGCCCCAGCATTTT. This codes for CASSQGGTGVQPQHF.

The CDR3 spells CASSFSRESGELFF. The DNA of the CDR3 is TGTGCCAGCAGTTTTTCCAGGGAGTCCGGGGAGCTGTTTTTT. The chain couples TRBV28 to TRBJ2-2; D may correspond to TRBD1 or TRBD2 (5 bases each). This CDR3 contains 14 residues. Germline V lookup: CDR1 MDHEN, CDR2 SYDVKM. V lost 3 bases to trimming and J lost 6 bases, with 11 bases between them.

Written as DNA, the CDR3 is TGTGCCAGCAGCTTAGAGGGCCAGGAGGGCCCATCTGGGGCCAACGTCCTGACTTTC. Translation gives CASSLEGQEGPSGANVLTF. The chain uses TRBV13 and TRBJ2-6; weak D call: TRBD2 (6 bases). The germline V and J ends were trimmed by 1 base and 1 base, with 17 bases remaining between them. The CDR3 spans 19 residues. Germline CDR1 and CDR2: PRHDT and FYEKMQ (reference sequence). Complete variable domain (other parts from reference TRBV13 and TRBJ2-6): AAGVIQSPRHLIKEKRETATLKCYPIPRHDTVYWYQQGPGQDPQFLISFYEKMQSDKGSIPDRFSAQQFSDYHSELNMSSLELGDSALYFCASSLEGQEGPSGANVLTFGAGSRLTVL.

The chain combines TRBV10-3 with TRBJ2-7; possibly TRBD2 for D (5 bases). Germline assignment: CDR1 ENHRY and CDR2 SYGVKD. Trimming left V 2 bases short and J 3 bases short, with 14 bases between. The CDR3 spans 15 residues. DNA for the CDR3: TGTGCCATCAGTGAGGGACTCCAGGTCCTCTACGAGCAGTACTTC. Encoded protein: CAISEGLQVLYEQYF.

This rearrangement joins TRBV7-3 to TRBJ2-7, with D possibly TRBD1 on 6 matching bases. This CDR3 is 14 amino acids long. Germline CDR1 SGHTA, CDR2 FQGTGA. Deletions cut 5 bases from V and 4 bases from J, with 15 bases between. The CDR3 loop reads CASSPGTPRYEQYF. In DNA form, the CDR3 reads TGTGCCAGCAGCCCCGGGACACCAAGATACGAGCAGTACTTC.